A single sample gave rise to the 20 T cell receptor beta chains below, sequenced in a study of blood T cells in healthy people across ages (dated by TCRdb to the mid-2010s). Libraries were built with 5' RACE. Sequencing instrument: Illumina HiSeq 2500. A second PCR of about 7 to 12 cycles was run with a J-beta primer mix and a sample-barcoded 5' primer. The public sequencing data were trimmed at Q25 with fastp and processed into clonotypes with MiXCR by TCRdb, which kept only in-frame beta chains. Rows with a matching CDR3 protein are joined into one entry that keeps the most common DNA and genes. Recorded for this sample are some 890,000 distinct CDR3 sequences; roughly 29% of them occurred a single time. The ten largest make up roughly 10% of the sample. The sample was also reused in another study, on T cells of mothers and their children.

The sequenced material came from blood. The receptors stem from a woman aged 40 to 50 in good health.

The chain couples TRBV28 to TRBJ2-7, with D possibly matching TRBD2 (6 bases). The CDR3 is 15 residues long. V was pared by 5 bases and J by 2 bases, with 16 bases between. CDR1 and CDR2 from the germline V gene are MDHEN and SYDVKM. The CDR3 loop reads CASSDPGRIPYEQYF. CDR3 sequence (DNA): TGTGCCAGCAGTGACCCGGGGAGGATCCCCTACGAGCAGTACTTC.

The chain employs TRBV5-1 and TRBJ1-2; D perhaps matches TRBD1 (5 bases). Trimming left V 0 bases short and J 3 bases short, with 9 bases between. Looked up from germline, CDR1 is SGHRS and CDR2 is YFSETQ. The CDR3 runs to 14 residues. The CDR3 loop reads CASSLAGADYGYTF. The CDR3 nucleotides are TGCGCCAGCAGCTTGGCCGGGGCTGACTATGGCTACACCTTC.

The gene calls are TRBV2 and TRBJ1-4; 8 nucleotides match TRBD1. CDR1 SNHLY and CDR2 FYNNEI come from the germline V gene. CDR3 length: 16 amino acids. After removal of 4 bases from V and 8 bases from J, the junction contained 12 bases not matched to a gene. The CDR3 coding sequence is TGTGCCAGCAGTGGGGCAGGGGGCGTTATCGAAGAAAAACTGTTTTTT. This translates into CASSGAGGVIEEKLFF.

This clonotype appeared many times. The V gene is TRBV2, the J gene TRBJ2-7; no definite D call. The V gene's germline CDR1 is SNHLY and CDR2 FYNNEI. The V end was cut by 8 bases, the J end by 3 bases, with 11 bases between. CDR3 size: 12 residues. The CDR3 DNA is TGTGCCAGCCGGACGGATAACTACGAGCAGTACTTC. Its protein product is CASRTDNYEQYF.

This clonotype was found many times. The chain joins TRBV29-1 to TRBJ2-7, with D possibly being TRBD2 (5 bases). The CDR3 loop spans 14 amino acids. The germline V gene has CDR1 SQVTM and CDR2 ANQGSEA. Trimming removed 4 bases from V and 7 bases from J, with 20 bases in between. In DNA, the CDR3 is TGCAGCGTTGTCTTAGTCTTTCCGTCGGGAGAGCAGTACTTC. Its translation: CSVVLVFPSGEQYF.

With respect to this clonotype: A much larger clone lies a single base off, so this may be a read error. The V call is TRBV7-9, the J call TRBJ1-2; no clear D. V lost 5 bases, J lost 4 bases, and 8 bases lay in between. The germline CDR1 and CDR2 sequences are SEHNR and FQNEAQ (reference sequence). The CDR3 loop spans 12 amino acids. The CDR3 DNA follows: TGTGCCAGCAGCCCAGACCCCTATGGCTACACCTTC. Translating it yields CASSPDPYGYTF.

This clonotype was observed a handful of times. This chain connects TRBV24-1 to TRBJ2-2; D call uncertain. Trimming left V 6 bases short and J 8 bases short, with 6 bases between. Per the germline V gene, CDR1 is KGHDR and CDR2 is SFDVKD. This CDR3 has 11 amino acids. CDR3 amino acids: CATSLAGELFF. The CDR3 DNA is TGTGCCACCAGTCTGGCGGGGGAGCTGTTTTTT.

The V and J genes are TRBV7-3 and TRBJ2-1; D is perhaps TRBD1 (5 bases). V was clipped by 5 bases and J by 10 bases, with 15 bases between them. The CDR3 sequence is 13 residues long. The germline CDR1 and CDR2 sequences are SGHTA and FQGTGA. CDR3 bases: TGTGCCAGCAGCCGCCCGGACAAAAGGGAGCAGTTCTTC. This gives the protein CASSRPDKREQFF.

In its sample, this clonotype was seen once. The chain links TRBV20-1 to TRBJ2-3; 13 bases align to TRBD2. Germline V gene lookup returns CDR1 DFQATT and CDR2 SNEGSKA (reference sequence). The CDR3 is made up of 16 amino acids. V lost 5 bases, J lost 5 bases, and 10 bases stayed unmatched. CDR3 sequence: CSAWELAGGTLDTQYF. DNA of the CDR3: TGCAGTGCTTGGGAACTAGCGGGGGGGACCTTAGATACGCAGTATTTT.

This rearrangement joins TRBV7-2 to TRBJ2-2; D not resolved. Germline loops: CDR1 SGHTA, CDR2 FQGNSA. This CDR3 spans 12 amino acids. V gave up 2 bases and J gave up 7 bases, with 5 bases separating them. As DNA, the CDR3 is TGTGCCAGCAGCTTACGCCACGGGGAGCTGTTTTTT. Amino acids: CASSLRHGELFF.

This clonotype was recorded many times. The J gene is TRBJ2-5, the V gene TRBV30; maybe TRBD2 (6 bases). The CDR3 sequence is 13 residues long. Trimming pared 5 bases from V and 1 base from J, leaving 11 bases between. From germline, CDR1 is GTSNPN and CDR2 SVGIG (reference sequence). CDR3 sequence reads: CAWDPGLQETQYF. The CDR3 bases are TGTGCCTGGGATCCGGGACTCCAAGAGACCCAGTACTTC.

This clonotype has a handful of counts. The CDR3 region is CATRARTKRGGMDEQFF. The DNA for the CDR3 is TGTGCCACCAGAGCTCGGACTAAGCGGGGGGGCATGGATGAGCAGTTCTTC. The chain carries TRBV24-1 and TRBJ2-1, with 10 bases aligning to TRBD2. This CDR3 comprises 17 residues. V dropped 7 bases and J dropped 8; count of bases not matched to a gene: 16. CDR1 is KGHDR and CDR2 is SFDVKD in the germline V gene.

The chain has TRBV15 and TRBJ2-2; 7 bases match TRBD1. J gave up 1 base and V 6 bases, and 5 bases lay outside the gene matches. The CDR3 totals 15 residues. CDR1 and CDR2 (germline): LNHNV, YYDKDF (reference sequence). CDR3 amino acids: CATRARTGNTGELFF. As DNA, the CDR3 is TGTGCCACCAGGGCGAGGACAGGGAACACCGGGGAGCTGTTTTTT.

In its sample, this clonotype was seen a few times. V gene TRBV7-2 combines with J gene TRBJ1-1; weak D call: TRBD1 (6 bases). V was pared by 4 bases and J by 4 bases, with 16 bases between. CDR3 length equals 15 residues. Germline CDR1 reads SGHTA; CDR2 reads FQGNSA. CDR3 DNA sequence: TGTGCCAGCAGCTCGCGTACAGGGTTTACCACTGAAGCTTTCTTT. Translated, it gives CASSSRTGFTTEAFF.

The chain links TRBV20-1 to TRBJ2-1, with D perhaps being TRBD1 or TRBD2 (6 bases each). The V end lost 0 bases, the J end lost 8 bases, and 17 bases lay between the germline ends. This CDR3 is built from 15 residues. CDR1 and CDR2 from the germline V gene are DFQATT and SNEGSKA (reference sequence). The CDR3 DNA reads as TGCAGTGCTAGAGATGTGACTAGTGGGGGCGATGAGCAGTTCTTC. It specifies CSARDVTSGGDEQFF.

This clonotype was recorded only once. The rearrangement uses TRBV4-1 and TRBJ1-1; weak D call: TRBD1 (5 bases). The V end was cut by 2 bases, the J end by 0 bases, with 16 bases between. This CDR3 spans 17 amino acids. In germline, CDR1 is MGHRA, CDR2 YSYEKL. The CDR3 nucleotides are TGCGCCAGCAGCCAAAACCCAGGGTTACGGATGAACACTGAAGCTTTCTTT. This translates into CASSQNPGLRMNTEAFF.

This clonotype showed up many times. The V and J genes are TRBV12-3 or TRBV12-4 and TRBJ2-7; possible D gene TRBD1, 5 bases. The CDR3 loop spans 13 amino acids. Trimming left V 1 base short and J 6 bases short, with 10 bases between. The CDR3 region is CASSLDRRGEQYF. In DNA, the CDR3 is TGTGCCAGCAGTTTAGACAGGAGAGGCGAGCAGTACTTC.

This sequence joins TRBV20-1 and TRBJ2-7; 8 bases are a match to TRBD1. Trimming cost V 2 bases and J 2 bases; bases outside gene matches: 5. CDR3 length: 14 residues. From germline, CDR1 is DFQATT and CDR2 SNEGSKA (reference sequence). The CDR3: CSARTGTGTYEQYF. The CDR3 DNA is TGCAGTGCTAGAACCGGGACAGGTACCTACGAGCAGTACTTC.

This clonotype has at least ten counts. This chain joins TRBV7-2 and TRBJ1-2; 7 nucleotides align to TRBD1. The CDR3 loop spans 13 amino acids. With 3 bases clipped from V and 6 bases from J, the junction kept 4 bases outside the gene matches. From germline, CDR1 is SGHTA and CDR2 FQGNSA. CDR3: CASSFDRADGYTF. CDR3 nucleotide sequence: TGTGCCAGCAGCTTCGACAGGGCCGATGGCTACACCTTC. The whole variable domain, filled in from reference TRBV7-2 and TRBJ1-2, reads GAGVSQSPSNKVTEKGKDVELRCDPISGHTALYWYRQSLGQGLEFLIYFQGNSAPDKSGLPSDRFSAERTGGSVSTLTIQRTQQEDSAVYLCASSFDRADGYTFGSGTRLTVV.

In this sample, this clonotype turned up many times. The chain couples TRBV5-1 to TRBJ2-2; no firm D call. Trimming pared 4 bases from V and 1 base from J, leaving 8 bases between. Germline CDR1 SGHRS, CDR2 YFSETQ. This CDR3 comprises 14 residues. The CDR3 is CASSPPGNTGELFF. CDR3 in DNA: TGCGCCAGCAGCCCCCCTGGGAACACCGGGGAGCTGTTTTTT.